The next 26 T cell receptor beta chains were all read from a single sample in a study of cytomegalovirus exposure and HLA in healthy donors (dated by TCRdb to the late 2010s). The library was generated by the immunoSEQ multiplex PCR assay. The multiplex PCR relied on a mix of 60 forward primers for TCR Vbeta segments and 13 reverse primers for TCR Jbeta segments. This immuneACCESS table, as held by TCRdb, lists in-frame sequences with V and J called but not all clones. Of the missing ones, under half trace to an unresolved V gene in checked studies; the others have no known cause. This sample lists 200,000 to 250,000 clones; roughly 80% were detected once. The ten largest clonotypes hold 15% to 18% of the sample. Sequenced material: PBMCs. These receptors all come from a man aged 35-49 years in good health and CMV-seronegative.

V is TRBV7-9 and J is TRBJ2-3, with 11 bases that match TRBD2. V gave up 6 bases and J gave up 2 bases; unmatched junction bases: 4. This CDR3 contains 15 residues. Germline V gene lookup returns CDR1 SEHNR and CDR2 FQNEAQ (reference sequence). The CDR3 nucleotides read TGTGCCAGCAGGTGGGGACTAGCGGACACAGATACGCAGTATTTT. This translates into CASRWGLADTDTQYF.

The chain is built from TRBV30 and TRBJ1-5; 8 bases match TRBD1. The trim removed 1 base at V and 5 bases at J, leaving 1 base unmatched. CDR1 and CDR2 from the germline V gene are GTSNPN and SVGIG (reference sequence). This CDR3 contains 13 residues. The CDR3 sequence is CAWSADRDQPQHF. CDR3 coding DNA: TGTGCCTGGAGTGCGGACAGGGATCAGCCCCAGCATTTT.

The chain employs TRBV25-1 and TRBJ1-1; TRBD1 matches at 9 bases. The V gene's germline CDR1 is MGHDK and CDR2 SYGVNS. The CDR3 is 14 residues long. V shed 7 bases and J 1 base; nucleotides not matched to a gene: 4. The CDR3 protein is CASTLQGANTEAFF. As DNA, the CDR3 is TGTGCCAGCACCTTACAGGGGGCGAACACTGAAGCTTTCTTT. Variable domain in full (rest from reference TRBV25-1 and TRBJ1-1): EADIYQTPRYLVIGTGKKITLECSQTMGHDKMYWYQQDPGMELHLIHYSYGVNSTEKGDLSSESTVSRIRTEHFPLTLESARPSHTSQYLCASTLQGANTEAFFGQGTRLTVV.

Concerning this clone itself: Sequence at one end of the junction differs from germline and may be a read error. The chain is built from TRBV7-9 and TRBJ2-7; tentatively, D is TRBD1 (5 bases). The CDR3 contains 12 residues. Germline CDR1 reads SEHNR; CDR2 reads FQNEAQ (reference sequence). The CDR3 spells CASSSTGYGQYF. The CDR3, as DNA: TGTGCCAGCAGCTCTACAGGCTACGGGCAGTACTTC.

The J gene is TRBJ1-1, the V gene TRBV9; 7 positions agree with TRBD1. CDR1 and CDR2 (germline): SGDLS, YYNGEE. Trimming at V came to 3 bases and at J to 2 bases, leaving 7 bases not matched to a gene. This CDR3 spans 15 amino acids. CDR3 nucleotide sequence: TGTGCCAGCAGCGGGCCTCAGGGGGAAAACACTGAAGCTTTCTTT. Translation gives CASSGPQGENTEAFF. The whole variable domain, filled in from reference TRBV9 and TRBJ1-1, reads DSGVTQTPKHLITATGQRVTLRCSPRSGDLSVYWYQQSLDQGLQFLIQYYNGEERAKGNILERFSAQQFPDLHSELNLSSLELGDSALYFCASSGPQGENTEAFFGQGTRLTVV.

As DNA, the CDR3 is TGCGCCAGCAGCCAAGATCTCCCCTGGACACTTTCGTCGAACACTGAAGCTTTCTTT. Translated: CASSQDLPWTLSSNTEAFF. The chain combines TRBV4-1 with TRBJ1-1; possible D gene TRBD1, 5 bases. The V end lost 0 bases, the J end lost 1 base, and 21 bases lay between the germline ends. CDR3 length: 19 amino acids. The germline CDR1 and CDR2 sequences are MGHRA and YSYEKL.

Worth noting for this clone: One junction end disagrees with the germline gene, perhaps due to a read error. The CDR3 DNA reads as TGTGCCAGTAGTATCTCGGGGAGGACTGGAGCTTTCTTT. Encoded protein: CASSISGRTGAFF. The chain links TRBV19 to TRBJ1-1; D unresolved. Germline V gene lookup returns CDR1 LNHDA and CDR2 SQIVND (reference sequence). The CDR3 contains 13 residues.

J is TRBJ2-3 and V is TRBV18; tentatively, D is TRBD2 (6 bases). The CDR3 has 14 amino acids. Germline CDR1 KGHSH, CDR2 LQKENI. Trimming took 1 base from V and 5 from J, leaving 10 bases between them. CDR3 loop: CASSPRGVGDTQYF. The DNA for the CDR3 is TGTGCCAGCTCACCACGGGGGGTTGGAGATACGCAGTATTTT.

The chain is built from TRBV30 and TRBJ2-1; TRBD2 might be the D (6 bases). V was clipped by 0 bases and J by 10 bases, with 7 bases between them. Germline loops: CDR1 GTSNPN, CDR2 SVGIG (reference sequence). The CDR3 has 11 residues. CDR3 protein: CAWSVREEQFF. CDR3 nucleotides: TGTGCCTGGAGTGTCCGGGAGGAGCAGTTCTTC.

This sequence joins TRBV4-1 and TRBJ1-1; no clear D gene. Trimming took 1 base from V and 6 from J, leaving 15 bases between them. CDR3 length: 15 residues. Germline V gene sequence: CDR1 MGHRA, CDR2 YSYEKL. The CDR3 reads CASSQAPGFNAEAFF. The DNA of the CDR3 is TGCGCCAGCAGCCAAGCCCCGGGTTTCAACGCTGAAGCTTTCTTT.

This chain uses TRBV29-1 with TRBJ2-5; 9 positions match TRBD1. Judging by the DNA end, TRBJ2-7 fits better; the J call may be wrong. The germline gives CDR1 SQVTM, CDR2 ANQGSEA. This CDR3 is 13 amino acids long. As DNA, the CDR3 is TGCAGCGCCACCAAGACAGGGGGGTACGAGCAGTACTTC. This encodes CSATKTGGYEQYF.

The chain is built from TRBV7-9 and TRBJ2-2; a possible D gene is TRBD1 (5 bases). CDR1 and CDR2 (germline): SEHNR, FQNEAQ (reference sequence). Deletions cut 5 bases from V and 6 bases from J, with 7 bases between. This CDR3 is built from 12 residues. CDR3 in DNA: TGTGCCAGCAGCCAAGGGGCCGGGGAGCTGTTTTTT. This translates into CASSQGAGELFF. The full variable domain, rest sourced from reference TRBV7-9 and TRBJ2-2, is DTGVSQNPRHKITKRGQNVTFRCDPISEHNRLYWYRQTLGQGPEFLTYFQNEAQLEKSRLLSDRFSAERPKGSFSTLEIQRTEQGDSAMYLCASSQGAGELFFGEGSRLTVL.

In its sample, this clone was seen a few times. This chain links TRBV5-1 with TRBJ1-1; 11 bases line up with TRBD1. CDR3 length: 15 residues. The V gene's germline CDR1 is SGHRS and CDR2 YFSETQ. Unmatched junction bases numbered 8, after V lost 3 bases and J lost 7 bases. For the CDR3, the DNA is TGCGCCAGCAGCTGGCCGGGACAGGGGGACATTGAAGCTTTCTTT. It specifies CASSWPGQGDIEAFF.

The V gene is TRBV6-6, the J gene TRBJ1-2; 7 bases match TRBD1. V was pared by 7 bases and J by 7 bases, with 6 bases of the junction left unmatched. Germline CDR1 is MNHNY and CDR2 is SVGAGI (reference sequence). CDR3 length: 12 amino acids. CDR3 DNA: TGTGCCAGCAATCGACAGGGACTTGGCTACACCTTC. Translating it yields CASNRQGLGYTF.

CDR3 in DNA: TGTGCCTGGAGTGTGGCGGGGTCTATCTACAATGAGCAGTTCTTC. This codes for CAWSVAGSIYNEQFF. The chain carries TRBV30 and TRBJ2-1; TRBD2 is a possible D gene (6 bases). The CDR3 covers 15 residues. Germline CDR1 and CDR2: GTSNPN and SVGIG (reference sequence). V lost 0 bases, J lost 3 bases, and 12 bases lay in between. Full variable domain (outside the CDR3, taken from reference TRBV30 and TRBJ2-1): SQTIHQWPATLVQPVGSPLSLECTVEGTSNPNLYWYRQAAGRGLQLLFYSVGIGQISSEVPQNLSASRPQDRQFILSSKKLLLSDSGFYLCAWSVAGSIYNEQFFGPGTRLTVL.

The J gene is TRBJ2-1, the V gene TRBV7-2; 9 nucleotides line up with TRBD1. Per the germline V gene, CDR1 is SGHTA and CDR2 is FQGNSA. Trimming took 3 bases from V and 9 from J; bases not matched to a gene: 6. There are 14 residues in the CDR3. The CDR3 reads CASSFGQGMGEQFF. The CDR3 DNA reads as TGTGCCAGCAGCTTCGGACAGGGGATGGGTGAGCAGTTCTTC.

This chain joins TRBV12-5 and TRBJ1-5; no definite D call. V was pared by 3 bases and J by 0 bases, with 9 bases between. The CDR3 sequence is 15 residues long. Germline V gene data show CDR1 as LGHNT and CDR2 as FRNRAP. The CDR3, as DNA: TGTGCTAGTGGTTTTTCGGGGTATAGCAATCAGCCCCAGCATTTT. Translated: CASGFSGYSNQPQHF.

This clone came up a few times. This chain's CDR3 is CASNREGTSRSTDTQYF. In DNA, the CDR3 is TGTGCCAGCAACCGAGAGGGGACTTCCCGCAGCACAGATACGCAGTATTTT. The chain employs TRBV7-9 and TRBJ2-3; tentative D call: TRBD2 (6 bases). CDR1 and CDR2 (germline): SEHNR, FQNEAQ (reference sequence). The CDR3 covers 17 residues. Trimming took off 7 bases at V and 0 bases at J, with 20 bases between the two ends.

This clone turned up a few times. CDR3 sequence: CASSSRQGGARANTEAFF. CDR3 DNA sequence: TGTGCCAGCAGTTCTCGACAGGGGGGTGCCAGGGCCAATACTGAAGCTTTCTTT. This chain links TRBV7-6 with TRBJ1-1, with 9 bases lining up with TRBD1. CDR1 and CDR2 (germline): SGHVS, FNYEAQ. J lost 5 bases, V lost 6 bases, and 19 bases had no gene match. This CDR3 is built from 18 residues. Full variable domain (rest looked up from reference TRBV7-6 and TRBJ1-1): GAGVSQSPRYKVTKRGQDVALRCDPISGHVSLYWYRQALGQGPEFLTYFNYEAQQDKSGLPNDRFSAERPEGSISTLTIQRTEQRDSAMYRCASSSRQGGARANTEAFFGQGTRLTVV.

The rearrangement links TRBV4-1 to TRBJ2-5, with D possibly matching TRBD2 (6 bases). Germline CDR1 reads MGHRA; CDR2 reads YSYEKL. This CDR3 is built from 14 residues. Trimming stripped 1 base from V and 4 bases from J, with 10 bases between. In nucleotides, the CDR3 is TGCGCCAGCAGCCAAGGACTAGAAAGAGAGACCCAGTACTTC. It is translated as CASSQGLERETQYF.

The chain recombines TRBV27 with TRBJ1-1, with D possibly matching TRBD1 (5 bases). The V and J ends lost 3 bases and 2 bases respectively, with 13 bases between them. CDR3 length: 15 amino acids. From germline, CDR1 is MNHEY and CDR2 SMNVEV (reference sequence). The CDR3 sequence: CASSFGGNPNTEAFF. CDR3 DNA sequence: TGTGCCAGCAGTTTCGGGGGTAACCCCAACACTGAAGCTTTCTTT.

The V gene is TRBV4-3, the J gene TRBJ1-2, with D perhaps matching TRBD1 (5 bases). The germline CDR1 and CDR2 sequences are LGHNA and YSLEER. V lost 3 bases, J lost 3 bases, and 14 bases lay in between. The CDR3 sequence is 15 residues long. CDR3 loop: CASSQSRQSYYGYTF. CDR3 sequence (DNA): TGCGCCAGCAGCCAGTCCAGACAGTCCTACTATGGCTACACCTTC.

The chain uses TRBV28 and TRBJ2-7; 7 bases map to TRBD2. In germline, CDR1 is MDHEN, CDR2 SYDVKM. Trimming removed 9 bases from V and 4 bases from J; junction bases left unmatched: 3. This CDR3 is 11 amino acids long. The CDR3 DNA follows: TGTGCCAGTACTAGCGCATACGAGCAGTACTTC. Protein sequence: CASTSAYEQYF.

The chain uses TRBV29-1 and TRBJ1-3; tentatively, D is TRBD1 (5 bases). The CDR3 is 14 residues long. Germline CDR1 is SQVTM and CDR2 is ANQGSEA. V was shortened by 5 bases and J by 2 bases, with 13 bases between the two germline ends. CDR3 sequence (DNA): TGCAGCGTTTTAGGGGTTCCTACTGGAAACACCATATATTTT. This encodes CSVLGVPTGNTIYF.

For this clone: Germline and junction disagree at one end, which may indicate a read error. The same CDR3 is also encoded by other DNA sequences in this sample. The chain recombines TRBV18 with TRBJ1-1, with D perhaps matching TRBD1 (6 bases). The CDR3 spans 14 residues. Germline V gene lookup returns CDR1 KGHSH and CDR2 LQKENI. In DNA, the CDR3 is TGCGCCAGCGCCCTCGGACAGATGAACACTGAAGCTTTCTTT. Amino acids: CASALGQMNTEAFF.

The chain joins TRBV4-2 to TRBJ2-2, with TRBD2 identical over 8 bases. The germline CDR1 and CDR2 sequences are LGHNA and YNFKEQ. The CDR3 length is 16 residues. V was clipped by 4 bases and J by 5 bases; unmatched bases: 9. CDR3: CASSPREDSITGELFF. The CDR3 DNA reads as TGTGCCAGCAGCCCGCGGGAGGACTCAATTACCGGGGAGCTGTTTTTT.